This T cell receptor beta chain was retrieved from a study of post-analysis software for immune sequencing data. Study findings and constraints: Comparison with controls showed significantly lower normalized Chao1 diversity in multiple sclerosis patients. TRBV5-6, TRBV5-1 and TRBV20-1 belonged to a set of roughly 5 TRBV segments that were more frequent in patients than controls.

Worth noting for this clonotype: What it binds is not known.

Prepared libraries of TCR beta cDNA carried unique molecular identifiers. Out of 1 to 10 million T cells, roughly 0.5 million cDNA molecules were generated. TCRdb independently ran MiXCR on the PCR reads; one entry per CDR3 protein. The table records more than 350,000 distinct CDR3 sequences, 39% of them present only once. Germline lookup yields CDR1 SQVTM and CDR2 ANQGSEA. With 0 bases removed from V and 12 bases from J, the gap between germline ends came to 15 bases. There are 13 residues in the CDR3. The V and J genes are TRBV29-1 and TRBJ2-1, with TRBD1 as a possible D gene (5 bases). This receptor was taken from a girl aged 2-10 years with multiple sclerosis. Sequences were obtained from blood. The CDR3 nucleotides read TGCAGCGTTGAAGAAAGCAGGGCGGCTGGGCAGTTCTTC. Translated, it gives CSVEESRAAGQFF.